This TCR beta chain was observed in a study of T cell clones after liver transplantation. At the level of the study: Immunosuppression withdrawal was tried within 2 years after liver transplantation in this trial.

TCRdb keeps only in-frame clones here, not all; method: immunoSEQ multiplex PCR. Of 40,000 to 55,000 clones in the sample, 65% to 80% were seen once. The CDR3 has 13 amino acids. Germline-derived CDR1 and CDR2 are MGHDK and SYGVNS. V was trimmed by 4 bases and J by 7 bases, leaving 11 bases between them. With regard to this clone: Its target is not known.

General study findings and limits: Compared with third party-reactive sequences, donor-reactive ones declined more, independent of withdrawal success. In two subjects, few donor cells limited the measurable donor-reactive repertoire.

V usage is TRBV25-1 and J usage is TRBJ1-5; a possible D gene is TRBD1 (5 bases). This material consisted of CD4+ T cells from blood, taken approximately 54 months after liver transplant. The clonotype comes from a human patient who received a liver transplant. Some of the T cells might come from the graft donor. As DNA, the CDR3 is TGTGCCAGCAGTGGACAGAACGGACAGCCCCAGCATTTT. The encoded protein is CASSGQNGQPQHF.